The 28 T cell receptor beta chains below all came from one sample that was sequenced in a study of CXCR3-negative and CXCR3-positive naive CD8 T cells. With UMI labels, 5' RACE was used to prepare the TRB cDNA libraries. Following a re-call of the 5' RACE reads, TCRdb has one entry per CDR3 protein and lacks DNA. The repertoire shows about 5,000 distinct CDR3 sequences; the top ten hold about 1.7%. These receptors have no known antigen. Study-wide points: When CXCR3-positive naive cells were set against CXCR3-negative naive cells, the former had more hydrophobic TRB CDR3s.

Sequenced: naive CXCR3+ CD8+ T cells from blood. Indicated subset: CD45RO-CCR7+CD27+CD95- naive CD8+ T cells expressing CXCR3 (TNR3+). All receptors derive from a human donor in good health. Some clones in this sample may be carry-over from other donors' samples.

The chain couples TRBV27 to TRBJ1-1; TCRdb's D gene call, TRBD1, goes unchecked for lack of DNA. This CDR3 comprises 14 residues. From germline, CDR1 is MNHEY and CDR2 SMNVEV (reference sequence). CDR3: CASSLDKPFTEAFF.

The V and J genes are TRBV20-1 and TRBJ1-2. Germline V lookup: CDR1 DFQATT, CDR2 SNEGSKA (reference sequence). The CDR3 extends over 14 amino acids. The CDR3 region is CSARDEQRAYGYTF.

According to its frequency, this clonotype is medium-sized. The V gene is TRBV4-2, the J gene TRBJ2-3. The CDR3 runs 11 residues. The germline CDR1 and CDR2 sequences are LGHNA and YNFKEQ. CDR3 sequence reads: CASREADTQYF.

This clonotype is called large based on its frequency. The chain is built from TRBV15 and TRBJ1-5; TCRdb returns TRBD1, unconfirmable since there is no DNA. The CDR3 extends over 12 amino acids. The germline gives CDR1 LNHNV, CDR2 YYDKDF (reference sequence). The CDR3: CATSVGVQPQHF. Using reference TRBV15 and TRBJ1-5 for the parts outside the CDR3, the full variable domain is DAMVIQNPRYQVTQFGKPVTLSCSQTLNHNVMYWYQQKSSQAPKLLFHYYDKDFNNEADTPDNFQSRRPNTSFCFLDIRSPGLGDTAMYLCATSVGVQPQHFGDGTRLSIL.

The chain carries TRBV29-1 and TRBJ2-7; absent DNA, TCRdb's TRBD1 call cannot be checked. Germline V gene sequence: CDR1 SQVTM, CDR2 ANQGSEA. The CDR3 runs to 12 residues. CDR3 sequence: CSVDRGACEQYF.

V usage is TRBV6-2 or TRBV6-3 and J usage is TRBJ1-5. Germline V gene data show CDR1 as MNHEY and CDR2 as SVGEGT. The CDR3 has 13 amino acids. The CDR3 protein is CASSYDSNQPQHF.

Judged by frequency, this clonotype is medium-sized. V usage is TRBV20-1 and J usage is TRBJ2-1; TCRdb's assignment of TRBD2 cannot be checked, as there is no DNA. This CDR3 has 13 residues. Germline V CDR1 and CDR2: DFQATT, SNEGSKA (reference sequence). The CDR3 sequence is CSASGATYNEQFF.

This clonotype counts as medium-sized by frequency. The CDR3 spells CSVVWGTGELFF. The chain couples TRBV29-1 to TRBJ2-2. The CDR3 contains 12 residues. Germline V gives CDR1 SQVTM, CDR2 ANQGSEA.

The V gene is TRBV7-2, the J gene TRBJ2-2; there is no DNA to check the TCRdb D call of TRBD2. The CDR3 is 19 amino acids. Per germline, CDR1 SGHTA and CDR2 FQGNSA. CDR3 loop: CASSLVVYLAGVDTGELFF.

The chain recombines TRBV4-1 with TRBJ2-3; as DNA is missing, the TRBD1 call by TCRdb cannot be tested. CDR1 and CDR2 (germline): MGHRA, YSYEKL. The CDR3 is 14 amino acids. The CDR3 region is CASSQESQTDTQYF.

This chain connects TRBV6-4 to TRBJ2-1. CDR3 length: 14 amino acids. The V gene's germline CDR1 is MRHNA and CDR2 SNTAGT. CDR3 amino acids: CASSESSGYNEQFF.

CDR3: CASSLALAESSYNEQFF. The rearrangement joins TRBV5-1 to TRBJ2-1; the TCRdb D gene call, TRBD2, has no DNA to confirm it. Germline lookup yields CDR1 SGHRS and CDR2 YFSETQ. The CDR3 spans 17 residues.

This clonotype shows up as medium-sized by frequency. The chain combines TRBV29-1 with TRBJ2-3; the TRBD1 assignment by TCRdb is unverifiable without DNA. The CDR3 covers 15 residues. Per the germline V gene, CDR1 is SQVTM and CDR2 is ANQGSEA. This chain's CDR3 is CSVEGGGGSTDTQYF.

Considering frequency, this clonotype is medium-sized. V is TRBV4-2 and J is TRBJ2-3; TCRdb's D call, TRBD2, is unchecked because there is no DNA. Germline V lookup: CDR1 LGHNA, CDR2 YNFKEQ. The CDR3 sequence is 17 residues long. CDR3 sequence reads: CASSQGILAGDVDTQYF.

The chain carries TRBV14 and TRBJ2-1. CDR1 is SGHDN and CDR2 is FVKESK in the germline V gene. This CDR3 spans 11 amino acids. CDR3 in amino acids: CASSVGNEQFF.

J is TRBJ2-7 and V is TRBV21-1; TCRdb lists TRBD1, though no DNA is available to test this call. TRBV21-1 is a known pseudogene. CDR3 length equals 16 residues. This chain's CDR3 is CASSKRDGTGGGEQYF.

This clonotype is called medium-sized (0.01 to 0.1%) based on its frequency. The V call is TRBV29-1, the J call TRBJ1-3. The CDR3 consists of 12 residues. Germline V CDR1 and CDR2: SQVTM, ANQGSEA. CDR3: CSVVYSGNTIYF.

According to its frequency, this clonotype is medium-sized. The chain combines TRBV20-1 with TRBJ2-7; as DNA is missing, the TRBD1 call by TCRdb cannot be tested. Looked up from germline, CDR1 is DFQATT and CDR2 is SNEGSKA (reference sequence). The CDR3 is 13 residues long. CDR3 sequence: CSAQDGTDYEQYF.

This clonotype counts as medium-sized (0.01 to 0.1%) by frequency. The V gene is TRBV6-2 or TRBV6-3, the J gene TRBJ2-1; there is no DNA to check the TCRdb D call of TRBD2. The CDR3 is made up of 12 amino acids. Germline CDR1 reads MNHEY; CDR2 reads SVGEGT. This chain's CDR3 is CASSHGLVEQFF.

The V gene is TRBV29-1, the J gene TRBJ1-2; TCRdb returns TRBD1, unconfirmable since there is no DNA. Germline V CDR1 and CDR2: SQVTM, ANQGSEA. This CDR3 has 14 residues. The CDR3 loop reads CSVRTGGERYGYTF.

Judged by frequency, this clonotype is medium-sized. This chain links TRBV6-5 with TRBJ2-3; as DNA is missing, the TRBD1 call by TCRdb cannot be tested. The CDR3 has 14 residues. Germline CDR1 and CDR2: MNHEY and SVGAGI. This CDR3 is CASSFGASTDTQYF.

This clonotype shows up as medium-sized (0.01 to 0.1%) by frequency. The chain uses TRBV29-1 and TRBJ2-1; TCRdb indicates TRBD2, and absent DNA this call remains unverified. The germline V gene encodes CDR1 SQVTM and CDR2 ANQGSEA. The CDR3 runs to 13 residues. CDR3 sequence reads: CSVRREGYNEQFF.

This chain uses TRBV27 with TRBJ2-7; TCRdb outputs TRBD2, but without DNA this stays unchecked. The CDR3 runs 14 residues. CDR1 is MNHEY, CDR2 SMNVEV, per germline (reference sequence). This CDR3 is CASSLASPPYEQYF.

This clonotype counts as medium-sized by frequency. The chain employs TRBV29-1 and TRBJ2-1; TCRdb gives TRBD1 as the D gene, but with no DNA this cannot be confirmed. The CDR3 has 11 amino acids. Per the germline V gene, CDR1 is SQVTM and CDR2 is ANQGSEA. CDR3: CSVEPGDEQFF.

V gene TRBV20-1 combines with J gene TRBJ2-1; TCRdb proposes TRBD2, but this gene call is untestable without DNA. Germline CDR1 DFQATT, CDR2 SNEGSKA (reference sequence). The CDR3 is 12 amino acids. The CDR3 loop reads CSARLVNNEQFF.

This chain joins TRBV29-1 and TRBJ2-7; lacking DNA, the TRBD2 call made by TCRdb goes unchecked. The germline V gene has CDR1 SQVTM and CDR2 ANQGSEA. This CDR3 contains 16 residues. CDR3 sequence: CSVEDSLAGRDYEQYF.

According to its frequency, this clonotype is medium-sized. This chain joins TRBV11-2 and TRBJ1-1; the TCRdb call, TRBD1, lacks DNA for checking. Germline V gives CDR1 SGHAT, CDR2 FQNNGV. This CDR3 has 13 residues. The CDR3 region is CASSIRENTEAFF.

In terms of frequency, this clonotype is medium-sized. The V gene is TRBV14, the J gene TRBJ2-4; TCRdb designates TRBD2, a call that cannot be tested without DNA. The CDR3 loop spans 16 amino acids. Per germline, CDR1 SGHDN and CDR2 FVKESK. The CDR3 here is CASSQEGGLAKNIQYF.